This is a list of T cell receptor beta chains from one sample in a study of blood T cell repertoires in COVID-19. The data were produced by immunoSEQ multiplex PCR, yet TCRdb's version contains in-frame clones alone and is incomplete. Of approximately 230,000 clones detected, approximately 91% appear once; the ten largest clones hold 2.1%. Specimen: peripheral blood. These receptors were taken from a woman in her 40s who had recovered from COVID-19. Both conserved end residues are part of each CDR3. The order of the fields is V gene, D gene, J gene, CDR3 protein, CDR3 DNA. D genes are given only for firm matches.

V: TRBV18
D: TRBD1
J: TRBJ1-2
CDR3: CASSPGQGSYGYTF
DNA: TGTGCCAGCTCACCCGGACAGGGAAGCTATGGCTACACCTTC

V: TRBV2
D: -
J: TRBJ2-2
CDR3: CASSEGGYSSNTGELFF
DNA: TGTGCCAGCAGTGAGGGGGGTTATTCCTCGAACACCGGGGAGCTGTTTTTT

V: TRBV20-1
D: TRBD1
J: TRBJ2-7
CDR3: CSAARDSKRYF
DNA: TGCAGTGCTGCTCGGGACAGTAAAAGATACTTC

V: TRBV27
D: -
J: TRBJ2-7
CDR3: CASSLRTDYEQYF
DNA: TGTGCCAGCAGTTTAAGGACAGACTACGAGCAGTACTTC

V: TRBV6-4
D: -
J: TRBJ2-2
CDR3: CASRPGGELFF
DNA: TGTGCCAGCCGCCCGGGCGGGGAGCTGTTTTTT

V: TRBV19
D: TRBD2
J: TRBJ2-5
CDR3: CASSLRTSGRETQYF
DNA: TGTGCCAGTAGTTTAAGGACTAGCGGGAGAGAGACCCAGTACTTC

V: TRBV14
D: -
J: TRBJ2-4
CDR3: CASSQGSRGLAKNIQYF
DNA: TGTGCCAGCAGCCAAGGTTCCAGAGGACTAGCCAAAAACATTCAGTACTTC

V: TRBV7-3
D: TRBD1
J: TRBJ1-2
CDR3: CASSLGRGDGYTF
DNA: TGTGCCAGCAGCTTGGGCAGGGGGGATGGCTACACCTTC

V: TRBV13
D: -
J: TRBJ2-7
CDR3: CASSSDRDSLAYEQYF
DNA: TGTGCCAGCAGCTCAGACCGGGACAGTCTAGCGTACGAGCAGTACTTC

V: TRBV9
D: TRBD1
J: TRBJ2-5
CDR3: CASPRRRDREPETQYF
DNA: TGTGCCAGCCCCCGACGGAGAGACAGGGAGCCAGAGACCCAGTACTTC

V: TRBV19
D: -
J: TRBJ2-3
CDR3: CASSAAGQRPTDTQYF
DNA: TGTGCCAGTAGTGCCGCGGGGCAGCGGCCCACAGATACGCAGTATTTT

V: TRBV24-1
D: TRBD1
J: TRBJ2-2
CDR3: CATSDHDRETGELFF
DNA: TGTGCCACCAGTGACCACGACAGGGAGACCGGGGAGCTGTTTTTT

V: TRBV7-2
D: TRBD1
J: TRBJ1-1
CDR3: CASSKDRVNTEAFF
DNA: TGTGCCAGCAGCAAGGACAGGGTGAACACTGAAGCTTTCTTT

V: TRBV6-2/TRBV6-3
D: -
J: TRBJ2-5
CDR3: CASSYFGALGETQYF
DNA: TGTGCCAGCAGTTACTTTGGAGCCCTGGGTGAGACCCAGTACTTC

V: TRBV29-1
D: -
J: TRBJ2-7
CDR3: CSVDTGRALSYEQYF
DNA: TGCAGCGTTGATACCGGCAGGGCCCTATCCTACGAGCAGTACTTC

V: TRBV11-3
D: -
J: TRBJ2-2
CDR3: CASSLESSTFGGTGELFF
DNA: TGTGCCAGCAGCTTAGAGTCCTCAACCTTCGGGGGAACCGGGGAGCTGTTTTTT